The 5 T cell receptor beta chains below all came from one sample that was sequenced in a study of blood T cell repertoires in COVID-19. The table came from immunoSEQ multiplex PCR; TCRdb's copy has only in-frame clones and leaves some out. The table shows about 210,000 clones, with 83% occurring only once. What was sequenced was peripheral blood. Receptor source: a woman between 40 and 50 years old with active or convalescent COVID-19.

J is TRBJ1-5 and V is TRBV24-1; D is unresolved. V lost 3 bases to trimming and J lost 5 bases, with 13 bases between them. Germline V lookup: CDR1 KGHDR, CDR2 SFDVKD. The CDR3 runs 15 residues. CDR3 coding DNA: TGTGCCACCAGTGATACCGGGAGCCACTATCAGCCCCAGCATTTT. Translation: CATSDTGSHYQPQHF.

The chain recombines TRBV5-1 with TRBJ1-3; TRBD1 agrees at 7 bases. Germline-derived CDR1 and CDR2 are SGHRS and YFSETQ. The CDR3 extends over 16 amino acids. The J segment lost 0 bases and the V segment lost 4 bases, leaving 7 bases of the junction unmatched. The DNA for the CDR3 is TGCGCCAGCAGCCCGACAGGGCAACTCTCTGGAAACACCATATATTTT. Its translation: CASSPTGQLSGNTIYF. The whole variable domain, filled in from reference TRBV5-1 and TRBJ1-3, reads KAGVTQTPRYLIKTRGQQVTLSCSPISGHRSVSWYQQTPGQGLQFLFEYFSETQRNKGNFPGRFSGRQFSNSRSEMNVSTLELGDSALYLCASSPTGQLSGNTIYFGEGSWLTVV.

This clone showed up just once. The chain couples TRBV7-2 to TRBJ2-3, with 9 bases aligning to TRBD2. This CDR3 spans 18 amino acids. Germline CDR1 and CDR2: SGHTA and FQGNSA. V was clipped by 0 bases and J by 4 bases; unmatched bases: 11. CDR3 loop: CASSLAGRGGQGSDTQYF. As DNA, the CDR3 is TGTGCCAGCAGCTTAGCTGGGCGGGGGGGCCAGGGATCAGATACGCAGTATTTT.

J is TRBJ2-5 and V is TRBV7-9; D uncertain. CDR1 SEHNR and CDR2 FQNEAQ come from the germline V gene (reference sequence). Trimming shortened V by 4 bases and J by 1 base, and 10 bases separated the two germline ends. The CDR3 has 14 residues. The CDR3 protein is CASSSSDTQETQYF. DNA for the CDR3: TGTGCCAGCAGCTCCTCCGACACCCAAGAGACCCAGTACTTC.

The rearrangement joins TRBV6-5 to TRBJ1-5; D unclear. This CDR3 comprises 14 residues. Trimming took 7 bases from V and 1 from J, leaving 11 bases between them. Germline V lookup: CDR1 MNHEY, CDR2 SVGAGI. The CDR3 loop is CASTTDRSNQPQHF. The DNA of the CDR3 is TGTGCCAGCACCACCGATCGGAGCAATCAGCCCCAGCATTTT.